This T cell receptor beta chain stems from a study of T cells in Graves' hyperthyroidism and ophthalmopathy. Study-level information: Peripheral blood was secured at the point of initial diagnosis, before any treatment. Study findings and constraints: A model built on 13 V-J features separated ophthalmopathy from stable hyperthyroidism. The blood repertoire included most of the expanded thyroid clonotypes above 0.001.

The CDR3 extends over 15 amino acids. V shed 7 bases and J 3 bases; nucleotides not matched to a gene: 5. The germline gives CDR1 SEHNR, CDR2 FQNEAQ (reference sequence). This clonotype was seen a handful of times. Its antigen is as yet unknown. Amplified TCR beta CDR3 regions derived from RNA transcripts. Carried out on the TCR CDR3, a first-round RT-PCR used the HTBI primer set. MiXCR, run by TCRdb on the multiplex PCR reads, gives a single entry per CDR3 protein. This table holds 300,000 or so distinct CDR3 sequences, about 20% found once. The chain couples TRBV7-9 to TRBJ2-2; 10 nucleotides agree with TRBD2. Specimen: blood. This TCR was recovered from a woman between 50 and 59 years old with Graves' hyperthyroidism. The CDR3 reads CASIMSGRDTGELFF. The CDR3 nucleotides read TGTGCCAGCATCATGAGCGGGAGGGACACCGGGGAGCTGTTTTTT.